This T cell receptor (beta chain) was captured in a study of T-cell memory formation after mild COVID-19. TCRalpha and TCRbeta libraries used 5'RACE with constant-segment primers and UMIs. TCRdb fed the 5' RACE reads into MiXCR, producing one record per CDR3 protein. The sample has 350,000 or so distinct CDR3 sequences; over 10% are singletons. Of note for this clonotype: Its matching antigen is unknown.

Whole-study findings and limits: There were some responding clones in pre-infection memory, which suggested that cross-reactive memory had joined. Most CD4+ clones that shrank were in CM and EM, while CD8+ ones turned up in EMRA.

Looked up from germline, CDR1 is SQVTM and CDR2 is ANQGSEA. V lost 7 bases and J lost 8, with 17 bases in between. This CDR3 region has 12 residues. The chain joins TRBV29-1 to TRBJ1-1, with unresolved D. The sequencing input was PBMCs or a T cell subset sorted from them (not recorded which). This TCR was recovered from a man aged 18 to 29 who had mild COVID-19 (a few samples of this study predate the infection). Cell type and time point are not known. This CDR3 reads CSADPKGPEAFF. The CDR3 region has the DNA TGCAGCGCTGACCCCAAAGGCCCAGAAGCTTTCTTT.